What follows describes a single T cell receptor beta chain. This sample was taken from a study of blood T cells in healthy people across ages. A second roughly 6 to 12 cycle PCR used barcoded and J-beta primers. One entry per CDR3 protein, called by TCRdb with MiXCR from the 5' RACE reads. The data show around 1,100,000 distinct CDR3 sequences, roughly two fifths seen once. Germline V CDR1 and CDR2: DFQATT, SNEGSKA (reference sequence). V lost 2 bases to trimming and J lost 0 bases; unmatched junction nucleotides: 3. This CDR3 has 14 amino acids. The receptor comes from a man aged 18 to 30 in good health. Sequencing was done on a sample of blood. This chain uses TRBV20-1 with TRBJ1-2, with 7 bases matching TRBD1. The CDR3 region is CSARRQGTNYGYTF. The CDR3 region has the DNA TGCAGTGCTAGACGACAGGGCACTAACTATGGCTACACCTTC.